These 26 T cell receptor beta chains originate from one sample sequenced in a study of tumor-infiltrating lymphocytes in primary liver carcinoma. A constant-region primer served to make TCR beta cDNA from roughly 500 ng total RNA. Sequencing libraries for TCR beta derived from three nested multiplex PCR rounds that used slightly modified ARM-PCR. In the first two PCR rounds, TRBV1-TRBV30 forward primers were paired with a C-beta reverse primer, and each round lasted approximately 9 cycles. TCRdb analysed the multiplex PCR reads with MiXCR anew, one entry per CDR3 protein. This table has 70,000 to 85,000 distinct CDR3 sequences, 71% appearing once. DNA and RNA were both co-extracted from about 20-30 mg of bulk tissue that had not been sorted. Material: liver tumor tissue from sampling region 4. Documented subset: tumor region T4, right-lateral pole. The origin of the receptors is an older woman with primary liver carcinoma and hepatitis B virus infection.

Turning to this clonotype: One end of the junction does not line up with germline, which may come from a read error. The chain carries TRBV29-1 and TRBJ2-3; D possibly corresponds to TRBD2 (6 bases). The CDR3 consists of 14 residues. Germline values: CDR1 SQVTM, CDR2 ANQGSEA. The CDR3 region has the DNA TGCAACGTTACCGGTGCTAGCGACACAGATACGCAGTATTTT. Amino acid sequence: CNVTGASDTDTQYF.

A note on this clonotype: A much larger clonotype is one base distant, so this may be a read error. The chain employs TRBV7-8 and TRBJ2-7; the D is unclear. The germline V gene encodes CDR1 SGHVS and CDR2 FQNEAQ. CDR3 length: 14 amino acids. Trimming took 5 bases from V and 2 from J, leaving 13 bases between them. The CDR3 reads CASSPCGSPYEQYF. The CDR3 nucleotides read TGTGCCAGCAGCCCTTGCGGCAGTCCCTACGAGCAGTACTTC. Looking up the rest from reference TRBV7-8 and TRBJ2-7 gives the full variable domain: GAGVSQSPRYKVAKRGQDVALRCDPISGHVSLFWYQQALGQGPEFLTYFQNEAQLDKSGLPSDRFFAERPEGSVSTLKIQRTQQEDSAVYLCASSPCGSPYEQYFGPGTRLTVT.

Of note for this clonotype: This may stem from a read error, because a much larger clone lies one nucleotide away. The missing conserved phenylalanine or tryptophan at the end of this CDR3 makes a read error likely. The genes are TRBV7-3 and TRBJ2-1, with TRBD2 matching over 10 bases. The CDR3 runs 15 residues. The junction had 9 bases not matched to a gene; V was cut back by 3 bases and J by 10 bases. Germline V gene lookup returns CDR1 SGHTA and CDR2 FQGTGA. This CDR3 is CASSFGLAGVGEQFS. CDR3 DNA sequence: TGTGCCAGCAGCTTTGGTCTAGCGGGAGTCGGGGAGCAGTTCTCC.

On this clonotype itself: A junction boundary mismatches the germline segment, possibly from a read error. This chain links TRBV11-2 with TRBJ2-7; D tentatively fits TRBD1 or TRBD2 (5 bases each). The length of the CDR3 is 16 residues. Germline CDR1 is SGHAT and CDR2 is FQNNGV. CDR3 nucleotides: TGTGCCAGTAGCTACGGCGGGTGGACATCGGGAAGCGAGCAGTACTTC. Protein product: CASSYGGWTSGSEQYF. Using reference TRBV11-2 and TRBJ2-7 for the parts outside the CDR3, the full variable domain is EAGVAQSPRYKIIEKRQSVAFWCNPISGHATLYWYQQILGQGPKLLIQFQNNGVVDDSQLPKDRFSAERLKGVDSTLKIQPAKLEDSAVYLCASSYGGWTSGSEQYFGPGTRLTVT.

This clonotype was found many times. The genes are TRBV5-1 and TRBJ2-3; D ambiguous. The CDR3 totals 14 residues. Trimming pared 0 bases from V and 2 bases from J, leaving 7 bases between. From germline, CDR1 is SGHRS and CDR2 YFSETQ. The CDR3 coding sequence is TGCGCCAGCAGCTTGGCCCAGGCCACAGATACGCAGTATTTT. Translated: CASSLAQATDTQYF.

The genes are TRBV7-9 and TRBJ2-5; TRBD1 aligns across 7 bases. In germline, CDR1 is SEHNR, CDR2 FQNEAQ (reference sequence). The CDR3 is made up of 15 amino acids. V was clipped by 7 bases and J by 4 bases; unmatched bases: 12. CDR3 sequence reads: CASKKSPTGVETQYF. In DNA form, the CDR3 reads TGTGCCAGCAAAAAGAGTCCAACAGGGGTAGAGACCCAGTACTTC.

Of note for this clonotype: A read error is likely, as this CDR3 ends without the conserved phenylalanine or tryptophan. The chain has TRBV12-3 or TRBV12-4 and TRBJ2-1; D may be TRBD2 (6 bases). CDR3 length: 15 amino acids. Trimming removed 10 bases at V and 6 bases at J, with 22 bases between. CDR3 sequence (DNA): TGTGCCAACAGCCCTAGGGGCGCGGGGTTCAATGAGCAGTTCTTA. Protein sequence: CANSPRGAGFNEQFL.

Of note for this clonotype: A read error may explain this, as a much larger clone is one base away. The rearrangement links TRBV7-9 to TRBJ2-3; 7 bases line up with TRBD2. The CDR3 totals 13 residues. J gave up 7 bases and V 8 bases, and 9 bases lay outside the gene matches. The germline V gene has CDR1 SEHNR and CDR2 FQNEAQ (reference sequence). CDR3 in amino acids: CASDRGVTNTQYF. DNA for the CDR3: TGTGCCAGCGACCGGGGGGTAACAAATACGCAGTATTTT.

Worth noting for this clonotype: The CDR3 does not close with the conserved phenylalanine or tryptophan, likely indicating a read error. The chain uses TRBV12-3 or TRBV12-4 and TRBJ1-5; a possible D gene is TRBD1 (6 bases). The V end was cut by 6 bases, the J end by 5 bases, with 14 bases between. CDR3 size: 14 residues. The chain's CDR3 is CASRTGYGHQPQHL. CDR3 nucleotides: TGTGCCAGCAGGACAGGATATGGTCATCAGCCCCAGCATCTT.

Note on this clonotype: Since the CDR3 does not end with the conserved phenylalanine or tryptophan, this likely comes from a read error. The DNA is left out, because the CDR3 cannot be placed on it with certainty; the CDR3 is given as TCRdb lists it. The rearrangement links TRBV6-1 to TRBJ1-1; the table names TRBD1, a call not compared with the DNA. Germline V gene data show CDR1 as MNHNS and CDR2 as SASEGT. The CDR3 is made up of 14 amino acids, end residues included. CDR3 region: CASRAGTENTEALL.

This chain uses TRBV6-6 with TRBJ1-2; the D gene is possibly TRBD1 (5 bases). The V and J ends lost 4 bases and 10 bases respectively, with 10 bases between them. Germline V gene lookup returns CDR1 MNHNY and CDR2 SVGAGI (reference sequence). There are 11 residues in the CDR3. CDR3 coding DNA: TGTGCCAGCAGTTGGGACTGGGTCTACACCTTC. Residues: CASSWDWVYTF.

Of note for this clonotype: A read error may produce the germline difference seen at one junction end. The genes are TRBV11-3 and TRBJ2-1; the D gene could be TRBD1 or TRBD2 (6 bases each). The CDR3 runs 13 residues. Germline CDR1 and CDR2: SGHNT and YENEEA. The CDR3, as DNA: TGTGCCAGCTGTGCCGGGGGCTATAATGAGCACTTCTTC. Its translation is CASCAGGYNEHFF.

A note on this clonotype: A much larger clonotype is one base distant, so this may be a read error. CDR3: CASSRGLAGAYNEQFF. CDR3 sequence (DNA): TGTGCCAGCAGCCGAGGACTAGCGGGGGCGTACAATGAGCAGTTCTTC. The V gene is TRBV14, the J gene TRBJ2-1; 13 bases fit TRBD2. Germline V gene lookup returns CDR1 SGHDN and CDR2 FVKESK. This CDR3 region has 16 residues. V was pared by 4 bases and J by 4 bases, with 4 bases of the junction left unmatched.

A word on this clonotype: Germline and junction disagree at one end, which may indicate a read error. V and J are TRBV20-1 and TRBJ2-1; D may correspond to TRBD1 or TRBD2 (6 bases each). The germline V gene encodes CDR1 DFQATT and CDR2 SNEGSKA (reference sequence). The CDR3 runs 20 residues. The CDR3 is CSARDLGTNGGPSSHNEQFF. CDR3 sequence (DNA): TGCAGTGCTAGAGATCTTGGTACTAACGGGGGCCCTAGCTCCCACAATGAGCAGTTCTTC.

Comment on this clonotype: One end of the junction is discordant with germline, which a read error may explain. The chain is built from TRBV29-1 and TRBJ2-5; D remains unclear. CDR3 size: 11 residues. In germline, CDR1 is SQVTM, CDR2 ANQGSEA. The DNA for the CDR3 is TGCAGCGTATACGGGCTTGAGACCCAGTGCTTC. Translating it yields CSVYGLETQCF.

The rearrangement joins TRBV29-1 to TRBJ2-7; D is unclear. The J call may be faulty, since TRBJ2-1 better matches the DNA end. This CDR3 region has 12 residues. The germline CDR1 and CDR2 sequences are SQVTM and ANQGSEA. The CDR3 DNA reads TGCAGCGCACGGAGAGGTTCCTACGAGCAGTTCTTC. Encoded protein: CSARRGSYEQFF.

This clonotype was observed at least ten times. The chain recombines TRBV7-3 with TRBJ2-3; D gene uncertain. The CDR3 consists of 13 residues. Per germline, CDR1 SGHTA and CDR2 FQGTGA. The V and J ends lost 0 bases and 2 bases respectively, with 3 bases between them. CDR3 sequence: CASSLTYTDTQYF. Written as DNA, the CDR3 is TGTGCCAGCAGCTTAACGTACACAGATACGCAGTATTTT.

Comments on this clonotype: At one end the junction does not follow the germline gene, possibly because of a read error. V gene TRBV12-3 or TRBV12-4 combines with J gene TRBJ2-2, with D possibly matching TRBD2 (7 bases). The CDR3 is 16 amino acids. The CDR3 nucleotides read TGTGTCAGCAGCCAGGGGAGGGGATCGAACACCTGGGAGCTGTTTTTT. Translating gives CVSSQGRGSNTWELFF.

Concerning this clonotype itself: The junction departs from the called germline gene at one end, perhaps through a read error. This chain links TRBV11-2 with TRBJ2-3; D gene unclear. Germline V lookup: CDR1 SGHAT, CDR2 FQNNGV. The CDR3 covers 11 residues. The CDR3 protein is CVSSSLDTRYF. CDR3 coding DNA: TGTGTCAGCAGCTCATTAGATACGCGGTATTTT.

On this clonotype itself: The CDR3 carries no conserved terminal phenylalanine or tryptophan, so it likely arises from a read error. The chain couples TRBV28 to TRBJ1-5, with 9 bases fitting TRBD1. V was pared by 10 bases and J by 0 bases, with 7 bases of the junction left unmatched. The germline V gene has CDR1 MDHEN and CDR2 SYDVKM. The CDR3 loop spans 15 amino acids. The CDR3 bases are TGTGCCAACACAGCGGACAGGGGTAGCAATCAGCCCCAGCATTCT. Its protein is CANTADRGSNQPQHS.

As regards this clonotype: The conserved closing phenylalanine or tryptophan is absent in this CDR3, likely reflecting a read error. No DNA is shown, since the ends of the CDR3 on it are uncertain; the CDR3 is the one TCRdb lists. V usage is TRBV11-2 and J usage is TRBJ1-6; no DNA check was done on the table's D call, TRBD1. The CDR3 is 13 amino acids in total, end residues counted. Germline V gene data show CDR1 as SGHAT and CDR2 as FQNNGV. The CDR3 loop reads CANSLEPGSPLQS.

Regarding this clonotype: A junction end diverges from the germline sequence, so it may reflect a read error. The chain recombines TRBV29-1 with TRBJ2-7; D gene uncertain. Germline values: CDR1 SQVTM, CDR2 ANQGSEA. The CDR3 consists of 13 residues. The CDR3 bases are TGCAGCTTTGAAGGCTCGGCAACCAACGAGCAATACTTC. This sequence encodes CSFEGSATNEQYF.

As concerns this clonotype: Because it lacks the conserved phenylalanine or tryptophan at the end, this CDR3 is likely a read error. The limits of the CDR3 on the DNA are not certain, so only TCRdb's listed CDR3 is given. The V call is TRBV11-3, the J call TRBJ2-2; TRBD2, the D gene given by the table, was not confirmed from the DNA. The germline gives CDR1 SGHNT, CDR2 YENEEA. The CDR3 contains 17 residues when both ends are counted. CDR3 region: CASSLGMLAGNTGEVFY.

This clonotype has just a few counts. Being one base from a much bigger clone, this may be a read error. The gene calls are TRBV12-3 or TRBV12-4 and TRBJ1-4; 9 bases line up with TRBD1. This CDR3 spans 15 amino acids. This CDR3 is CDSRPNTGGGEKLFF. In DNA, the CDR3 is TGTGACAGCAGACCAAACACAGGGGGCGGTGAAAAACTGTTTTTT.

In the case of this clonotype: This CDR3 is missing its conserved last phenylalanine or tryptophan, likely due to a read error. This chain links TRBV29-1 with TRBJ1-2; D not resolved. Looked up from germline, CDR1 is SQVTM and CDR2 is ANQGSEA. The CDR3 length is 13 residues. The CDR3, as DNA: TGCAGCGTTGGTAGGGAAGCTAACTATGACTACACCCTC. It codes for CSVGREANYDYTL.

Comments on this clonotype: One junction end does not reproduce the germline sequence, and a read error may be involved. The chain recombines TRBV6-1 with TRBJ1-6; 7 bases map to TRBD1. From germline, CDR1 is MNHNS and CDR2 SASEGT. CDR3 length: 15 amino acids. CDR3 coding DNA: TGTGTCAGCAGGAAGGACAGGTCCTATAATTCACTCCTCCACTTT. It yields the protein CVSRKDRSYNSLLHF.